This is a list of T cell receptor beta chains from one sample in a study of blood T cell repertoires in COVID-19. Assay: immunoSEQ multiplex PCR; the TCRdb copy retains only in-frame clones and omits some. Here the sample spans approximately 150,000 clones, 65% to 90% being singletons. The sample comprised PBMCs or T cells enriched from blood (not recorded which). These receptors were obtained from a man between 50 and 59 years old who had recovered from COVID-19. CDR3s include the opening cysteine and the closing phenylalanine or tryptophan. A D gene is named only where the DNA matches it firmly. Some rows mark clone size as missing; the rest say once, few, many or name a class of expanded clone.

clone size	J gene	V gene	D gene	CDR3 length	CDR3 DNA	CDR3 protein
.	TRBJ1-4	TRBV27	TRBD1	16	TGTGCCAGCAGTCTTTCGCCCGGACAGGGTAATGAAAAACTGTTTTTT	CASSLSPGQGNEKLFF
.	TRBJ1-2	TRBV5-1	TRBD1	16	TGCGCCAGCAGACTGGGGCGACAGGGGGAAGTATATGGCTACACCTTC	CASRLGRQGEVYGYTF
.	TRBJ2-3	TRBV11-2	.	13	TGTGCCAGCAGCTCCGGTTTATTGGTTACGCAGTATTTT	CASSSGLLVTQYF
.	TRBJ2-3	TRBV12-5	TRBD2	19	TGTGCTAGTGGTTTCCGAAGGAAGGGACTAGCGGGGGGATCAGATACGCAGTATTTT	CASGFRRKGLAGGSDTQYF
.	TRBJ2-2	TRBV11-2	.	13	TGTGCCAGCAGCTTAGCGGGTACCGGGGAGCTGTTTTTT	CASSLAGTGELFF
once	TRBJ2-7	TRBV9	.	14	TGTGCCAGCAGCGAAGGGGGGGGCTTCCTCGAGCAGTACTTC	CASSEGGGFLEQYF
once	TRBJ1-1	TRBV12-3/TRBV12-4	.	13	TGTGCCAGCAGTTTGAGCCGGAACACTGAAGCTTTCTTT	CASSLSRNTEAFF
few	TRBJ1-3	TRBV19	.	15	TGTGCCAGTAGTATCGATGGCCACCCCGTCAACACCATATATTTT	CASSIDGHPVNTIYF
.	TRBJ2-3	TRBV6-5	TRBD1	14	TGTGCCAGCAAGGAACAGGGGGCATCAGATACGCAGTATTTT	CASKEQGASDTQYF
once	TRBJ2-3	TRBV6-5	.	12	TGTGCCATCTCCGACTATACAGATACGCAGTATTTT	CAISDYTDTQYF
.	TRBJ2-1	TRBV18	TRBD2	16	TGTGCCAGCTCACCACTAGCGGGGGGACATGAGGATGAGCAGTTCTTC	CASSPLAGGHEDEQFF
.	TRBJ1-1	TRBV11-2	TRBD1	16	TGTGCCAGCAGCCTCTCCTCCGGGACAGGGGGCACTGAAGCTTTCTTT	CASSLSSGTGGTEAFF
.	TRBJ1-6	TRBV28	TRBD1	17	TGTGCCAGCAGTCCACCCATCGGGACAGGGGACCTTTTGGCCCTCCACTTT	CASSPPIGTGDLLALHF
.	TRBJ2-1	TRBV7-9	.	14	TGTGCCAGCAGCACTCTATCACGAGCCAATGAGCAGTTCTTC	CASSTLSRANEQFF
.	TRBJ1-3	TRBV2	.	14	TGTGCCAGCAGTGAGGGGCTCTCTGGAAACACCATATATTTT	CASSEGLSGNTIYF
.	TRBJ2-7	TRBV19	.	15	TGTGCCAGTAGTATGCACTTGGACAACTCCTACGAGCAGTACTTC	CASSMHLDNSYEQYF
.	TRBJ1-4	TRBV7-3	.	15	TGTGCCAGCAGCCCGACGGGGGGCGCAGATGAAAAACTGTTTTTT	CASSPTGGADEKLFF
.	TRBJ2-1	TRBV4-1	TRBD1	16	TGCGCCAGCAGCGCTTCTACGGGACAGGGTTACAATGAGCAGTTCTTC	CASSASTGQGYNEQFF
few	TRBJ1-3	TRBV19	.	17	TGTGCCAGTAGCAAAGGGGGTCCAGGGAGCTCTGGAAACACCATATATTTT	CASSKGGPGSSGNTIYF
.	TRBJ1-4	TRBV18	.	17	TGTGCCAGCTCACCATTTATGCCACAGACAACTAATGAAAAACTGTTTTTT	CASSPFMPQTTNEKLFF
.	TRBJ1-4	TRBV19	.	13	TGTGCCAGTCTCCCACGACTTGGAGAAAAACTGTTTTTT	CASLPRLGEKLFF
.	TRBJ2-4	TRBV19	TRBD1	16	TGTGCCAGTAGTATATCAGGGGGCCTGGGCAAAAACATTCAGTACTTC	CASSISGGLGKNIQYF
.	TRBJ2-4	TRBV6-5	TRBD2	15	TGTGCCAGCCGCGAGGCGGGGGGTATTGAAAACATTCAGTACTTC	CASREAGGIENIQYF
once	TRBJ1-5	TRBV18	.	15	TGTGCCAGCTCACCTAACAGCGGAAACAATCAGCCCCAGCATTTT	CASSPNSGNNQPQHF
.	TRBJ1-5	TRBV30	.	13	TGTGCCTGGAGTGGGGAGGTGTATCAGCCCCAGCATTTT	CAWSGEVYQPQHF
.	TRBJ1-3	TRBV28	TRBD1	18	TGTGCCAGCAGTACTCCTTTAGGGACAGGGAACCGTGGAAACACCATATATTTT	CASSTPLGTGNRGNTIYF
.	TRBJ1-5	TRBV7-2	.	13	TGTGCCAGCAGCTTAGCGCGTGAGCAGCCCCAGCATTTT	CASSLAREQPQHF
.	TRBJ1-2	TRBV27	.	12	TGTGCCAGCAGTCGGGGGGCCTATGGCTACACCTTC	CASSRGAYGYTF
.	TRBJ1-4	TRBV5-4	.	15	TGTGCCAGCAGGGCCGGGACATCAACTAATGAAAAACTGTTTTTT	CASRAGTSTNEKLFF
.	TRBJ1-2	TRBV12-5	.	14	TGTGCTAGTGGTTTGGCAGGGGTTGACTATGGCTACACCTTC	CASGLAGVDYGYTF
.	TRBJ1-1	TRBV9	.	12	TGTGCCAGCAGCCCCCGGGGAGGACGGGCTTTCTTT	CASSPRGGRAFF
.	TRBJ1-3	TRBV18	.	14	TGTGCCAGCTCACCGGCCAGCGTTTTAAACACCATATATTTT	CASSPASVLNTIYF
.	TRBJ1-1	TRBV5-4	.	12	TGTGCCAGCAGCGCCGTGAGGGGGGAAGCTTTCTTT	CASSAVRGEAFF
.	TRBJ2-7	TRBV19	.	15	TGTGCCAGTAGTAGAACCCGGGACACCCTCTACGAGCAGTACTTC	CASSRTRDTLYEQYF
.	TRBJ2-2	TRBV7-7	TRBD1	15	TGTGCCAGCAGCCAAGGCAGGGGGCAAGCCGGGGAGCTGTTTTTT	CASSQGRGQAGELFF
.	TRBJ2-3	TRBV19	TRBD1	16	TGTGCCAGTAGTACCCGGGACAGGGGAAACCCAGATACGCAGTATTTT	CASSTRDRGNPDTQYF
few	TRBJ1-1	TRBV19	.	16	TGTGCCAGTAGTTCACCGACAGGACCAATCCCCCCCGAAGCTTTCTTT	CASSSPTGPIPPEAFF
.	TRBJ2-5	TRBV6-5	.	16	TGTGCCAGCAGTTACTCGGGGGGGGCCCTCCAAGAGACCCAGTACTTC	CASSYSGGALQETQYF
.	TRBJ1-2	TRBV20-1	.	11	TGCAGTGCTAACTCCCTGGATGGCTACACCTTC	CSANSLDGYTF
.	TRBJ1-3	TRBV9	TRBD1	15	TGTGCCAGCAGCGAGGGACAGTTCTCTGGAAACACCATATATTTT	CASSEGQFSGNTIYF
.	TRBJ1-2	TRBV24-1	TRBD1	13	TGTGCCACCAGTGACGGGACAGCCTATGGCTACACCTTC	CATSDGTAYGYTF
.	TRBJ1-6	TRBV11-1	TRBD1	15	TGTGCCAGCAGCCGCGATGGGACAGTAAATTCACCCCTCCACTTT	CASSRDGTVNSPLHF
.	TRBJ1-3	TRBV9	.	14	TGTGCCAGCAGCCCAGTCGGGGCTGGAAACACCATATATTTT	CASSPVGAGNTIYF
few	TRBJ1-2	TRBV28	TRBD1	13	TGTGCCAGCTTAGGGGGCCCGAACTATGGCTACACCTTC	CASLGGPNYGYTF
.	TRBJ1-1	TRBV4-1	.	16	TGCGCCAGCAGCCAAGACCTTGTCCCCTCGAGCACTGAAGCTTTCTTT	CASSQDLVPSSTEAFF
once	TRBJ1-2	TRBV20-1	TRBD1	16	TGCAGTGCTAGTTTGGGACAGGGCCGAGTTTCGCTTGGCTACACCTTC	CSASLGQGRVSLGYTF
once	TRBJ1-4	TRBV25-1	.	12	TGTGCCAGCAGTGTGGGCCACGGAAAACTGTTTTTT	CASSVGHGKLFF
.	TRBJ2-3	TRBV5-1	TRBD1	14	TGCGCCAGCAGTGAGGGACAGGGTAGAGATACGCAGTATTTT	CASSEGQGRDTQYF
.	TRBJ2-7	TRBV4-1	.	13	TGCGCCAGCAGCCAAGATCGAGGCCTCGAGCAGTACTTC	CASSQDRGLEQYF
.	TRBJ2-2	TRBV10-2	.	14	TGCGCCAGCAGTAGACAGAGAAACACCGGGGAGCTGTTTTTT	CASSRQRNTGELFF
.	TRBJ1-6	TRBV29-1	.	14	TGCAGCCCCCTCGGGGGGGTCATTAATTCACCCCTCCACTTT	CSPLGGVINSPLHF
.	TRBJ1-4	TRBV19	.	14	TGTGCCAGTACCCCTTTCGGGGAAACGGGAAAACTGTTTTTT	CASTPFGETGKLFF
many	TRBJ2-5	TRBV11-2	TRBD2	16	TGTGCCAGCACCCCGTGGCGGGGGGCCGTGGTGGAGACCCAGTACTTC	CASTPWRGAVVETQYF
once	TRBJ2-2	TRBV29-1	TRBD1	14	TGCAGCGTGAGACAGGGGGCTGGTACCGGGGAGCTGTTTTTT	CSVRQGAGTGELFF
.	TRBJ2-5	TRBV24-1	TRBD1	15	TGTGCCACCAGTCCGGACCACAGGGGCCGGGAGACCCAGTACTTC	CATSPDHRGRETQYF
.	TRBJ2-1	TRBV3-1/TRBV3-2	TRBD2	15	TGTGCCAGCAGCGTAGCGGGGGGGCGTTACAATGAGCAGTTCTTC	CASSVAGGRYNEQFF
.	TRBJ2-5	TRBV6-2/TRBV6-3	TRBD2	16	TGTGCCAGCAGTTACTTGGGCGCGGGGGGGTTTGAGACCCAGTACTTC	CASSYLGAGGFETQYF
.	TRBJ1-1	TRBV6-4	TRBD1	13	TGTGCCAGCAGGGGACAGGGTAGCACTGAAGCTTTCTTT	CASRGQGSTEAFF
.	TRBJ1-4	TRBV9	.	15	TGTGCCAGCAGCGTAAGCCCCTCAGGGTCTGAAAAACTGTTTTTT	CASSVSPSGSEKLFF